This T cell receptor (beta chain) was recovered during a study of T-cell reconstitution after alpha-beta-depleted transplantation in children (dated by TCRdb to the mid-2010s). In terms of the full investigation: The study quantitatively tracked T-cell immune reconstitution after TCRalphabeta/CD19-depleted allogeneic hematopoietic cell transplantation in children using TCR repertoire profiling. Results and caveats for the whole study, not just this receptor: In some patients, the high TCRbeta diversity seen at day 60 was put down to recipient T cells and intrathymic progenitors that had survived conditioning. Apparently early alphabetaT-cell count recovery about two months after transplant reportedly relied on only several hundred rapidly expanded clones derived from non-depleted graft cells. The frequencies of hyperexpanded clones fell over the following months, and after one year, T-cell counts and TCRbeta diversity were mostly attributed to newly produced T cells.

This clonotype was observed a few times. Its antigen has not been determined. Qualities for individual bases were not recorded, and no much larger clone is one base off. From its cysteine to its phenylalanine, the CDR3 spans 14 amino acids. CDR3 DNA only is kept here, 42 bases in frame from base 1. V has 1 base trimmed and J has 6 bases trimmed; junction bases matching no gene number 3. From the germline V gene, CDR1 is LGHNA and CDR2 is YSLEER. Library preparation used PCR. TCRdb records Illumina HiSeq 2500 as the sequencer. Molecular barcoding was employed in the preparation of TCR libraries, with unique molecular identifiers being used to normalize TCRbeta repertoire quantification. The public reads were quality trimmed at Q25 with fastp and then assembled into clones with MiXCR by TCRdb, keeping productive beta chains. All rows with the same CDR3 protein become a single entry with the most common DNA and genes. The sample yields over 200,000 distinct CDR3 sequences; approximately 8.4% were counted once. The ten largest account for 35% to 45% of the sample.

Per the publication, the treatment or condition label means: allogeneic hematopoietic cell transplantation with graft depleted of TCRalphabeta T cells and CD19 B cells. TCRalphabeta/CD19-depleted allogeneic hematopoietic cell grafts were given to the transplant recipients, all of whom were children. The chain joins TRBV4-3 to TRBJ2-4; 7 of the junction bases match TRBD1. The TCR was taken from a male patient aged 2 to 9 who had a stem cell transplant for acute myeloid leukemia, so the T cells may come from the graft donor. The sample in question was PBMCs, mostly from graft donor cells, obtained 360 days after TCRalphabeta/CD19-depleted stem cell transplant. CDR3 loop: CASSQGDRANIQYF. The nucleotides read TGCGCCAGCAGCCAAGGAGACAGGGCAAACATTCAGTACTTC.